This T cell receptor (beta chain) was sequenced in a study of vaccination effects on CD4 cells after COVID-19. Looking at the study overall: Of the BNT162b2 and mRNA-1273 vaccines, participants received two doses of one or the other. Study-level results: Whether induced by infection or by vaccine, clones showed marked clonal contraction late after vaccination. In healthy vaccinees, only 1 of 255 vaccine-induced clones cross-reacted with common cold coronaviruses.

A remark on this clone: Its antigen is still unknown.

V was pared by 7 bases and J by 8 bases, with 26 bases between. The CDR3 totals 16 residues. Germline V gene data show CDR1 as SGHTA and CDR2 as FQGTGA. Generated by immunoSEQ multiplex PCR, the TCRdb table keeps only in-frame clones and is missing some. The table lists about 73,000 clones, around 74% of them singletons, with over 2.5% in the top ten. ViraFEST expansion of antigen-specific CD4+ T cells with viral peptide pools preceded sequencing. Investigators separated out CD4+ T cells once more than nine days of culture had passed. Vaccine recipients had no previous SARS-CoV-2 infection; their nucleocapsid antibodies were negative. Cultures received IL-2 medium that replaced half the medium on days 3 and 7.

This sequence was found in a human donor who received a COVID-19 vaccine. V is TRBV7-3 and J is TRBJ1-2; TRBD1 might be the D (5 bases). The sequences come from CD4+ T cells from PBMCs cultured with HCoV-NL63 spike peptides, collected before COVID-19 vaccination. DNA of the CDR3: TGTGCCAGCACCCCAGAGGGGTCGAGCCCCCCCGGCGGCTACACCTTC. This codes for CASTPEGSSPPGGYTF.